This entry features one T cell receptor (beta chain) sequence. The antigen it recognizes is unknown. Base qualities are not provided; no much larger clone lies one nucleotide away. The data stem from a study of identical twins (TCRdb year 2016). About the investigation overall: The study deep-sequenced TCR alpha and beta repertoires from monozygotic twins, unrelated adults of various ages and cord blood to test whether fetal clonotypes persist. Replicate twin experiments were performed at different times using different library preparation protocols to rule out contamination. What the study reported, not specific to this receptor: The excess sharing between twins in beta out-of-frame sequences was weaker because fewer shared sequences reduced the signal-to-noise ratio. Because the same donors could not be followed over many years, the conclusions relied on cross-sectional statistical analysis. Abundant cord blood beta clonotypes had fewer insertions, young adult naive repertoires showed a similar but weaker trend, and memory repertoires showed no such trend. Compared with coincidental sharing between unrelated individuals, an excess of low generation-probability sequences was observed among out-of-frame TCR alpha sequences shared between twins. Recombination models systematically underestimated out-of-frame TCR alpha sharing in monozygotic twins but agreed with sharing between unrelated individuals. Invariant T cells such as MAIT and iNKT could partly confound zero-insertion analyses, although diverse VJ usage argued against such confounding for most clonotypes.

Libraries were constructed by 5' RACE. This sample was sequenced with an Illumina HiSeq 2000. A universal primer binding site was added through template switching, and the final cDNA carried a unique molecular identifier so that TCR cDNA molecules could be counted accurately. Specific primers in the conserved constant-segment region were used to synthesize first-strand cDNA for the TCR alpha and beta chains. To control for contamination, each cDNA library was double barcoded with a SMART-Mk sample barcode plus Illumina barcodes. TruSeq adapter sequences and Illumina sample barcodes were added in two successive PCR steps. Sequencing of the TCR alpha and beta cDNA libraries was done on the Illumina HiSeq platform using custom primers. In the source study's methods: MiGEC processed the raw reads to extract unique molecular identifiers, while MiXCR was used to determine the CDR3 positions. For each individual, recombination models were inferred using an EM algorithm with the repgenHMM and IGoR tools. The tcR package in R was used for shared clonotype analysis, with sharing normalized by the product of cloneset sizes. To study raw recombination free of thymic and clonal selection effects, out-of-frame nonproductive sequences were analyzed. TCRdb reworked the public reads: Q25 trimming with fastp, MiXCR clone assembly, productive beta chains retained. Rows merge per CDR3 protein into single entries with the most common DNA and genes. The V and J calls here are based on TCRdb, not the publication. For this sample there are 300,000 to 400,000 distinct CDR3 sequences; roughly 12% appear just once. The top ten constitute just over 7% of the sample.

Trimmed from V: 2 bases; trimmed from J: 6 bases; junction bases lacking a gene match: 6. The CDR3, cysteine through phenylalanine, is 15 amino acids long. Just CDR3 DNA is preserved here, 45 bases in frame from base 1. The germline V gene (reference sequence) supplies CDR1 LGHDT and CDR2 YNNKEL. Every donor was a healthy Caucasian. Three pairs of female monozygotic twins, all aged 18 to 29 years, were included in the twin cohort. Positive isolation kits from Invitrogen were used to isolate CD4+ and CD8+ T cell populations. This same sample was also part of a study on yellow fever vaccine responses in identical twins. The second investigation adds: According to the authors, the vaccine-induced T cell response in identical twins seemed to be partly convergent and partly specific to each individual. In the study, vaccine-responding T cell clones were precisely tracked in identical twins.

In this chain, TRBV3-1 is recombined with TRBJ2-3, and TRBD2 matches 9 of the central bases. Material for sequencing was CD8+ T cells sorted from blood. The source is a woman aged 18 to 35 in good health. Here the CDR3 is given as CASSQFSGSTDTQYF. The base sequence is TGTGCCAGCAGCCAATTTAGCGGGAGTACCGATACGCAGTATTTT.